This entry lists 18 T cell receptor beta chains sequenced from one sample in a study of T cell responses to AZD1222 COVID-19 vaccine. The protocol was immunoSEQ multiplex PCR, while the TCRdb copy is restricted to in-frame clones and leaves out a portion. The sample carries 160,000 or so clones, 94% recorded once. The input for sequencing was peripheral blood, taken 28 days after the second AZD1222 dose. The receptors derive from an adult who received the AZD1222 COVID-19 vaccine.

The chain has TRBV11-2 and TRBJ2-2, with D perhaps TRBD2 (5 bases). Trimming removed 5 bases from V and 5 bases from J, with 15 bases in between. Germline V gene lookup returns CDR1 SGHAT and CDR2 FQNNGV. The CDR3 totals 15 residues. The CDR3 nucleotides are TGTGCCAGCAGCCCCGCTTGGACTCCGACCGGGGAGCTGTTTTTT. Its protein is CASSPAWTPTGELFF.

This chain connects TRBV19 to TRBJ1-3, with D possibly TRBD1 on 5 matching bases. CDR3 length: 15 amino acids. Germline values: CDR1 LNHDA, CDR2 SQIVND (reference sequence). The ends were cut back, 9 bases at V and 0 bases at J, with 15 bases in the middle. CDR3 protein: CASVRGTYSGNTIYF. In nucleotides, the CDR3 is TGTGCCAGCGTCCGGGGGACCTACTCTGGAAACACCATATATTTT.

This clone was observed a few times. V is TRBV10-1 and J is TRBJ2-1; TRBD2 aligns across 9 bases. The germline gives CDR1 WNHNN, CDR2 SYGVQD (reference sequence). V lost 5 bases to trimming and J lost 1 base; unmatched junction nucleotides: 9. The CDR3 is 17 residues long. The CDR3 loop reads CASSRAGGPQSYNEQFF. The CDR3 DNA reads as TGCGCCAGCAGTCGTGCGGGAGGGCCTCAATCCTACAATGAGCAGTTCTTC.

The chain employs TRBV7-9 and TRBJ2-1; D call uncertain. V was cut by 4 bases and J by 6 bases, with 10 bases left in between. From germline, CDR1 is SEHNR and CDR2 FQNEAQ (reference sequence). The CDR3 totals 13 residues. CDR3 nucleotides: TGTGCCAGCAGCTCCCAAGTTGTCAATGAGCAGTTCTTC. Translating gives CASSSQVVNEQFF.

The chain combines TRBV2 with TRBJ2-5; D uncertain. Trimming shortened V by 7 bases and J by 0 bases, and 9 bases separated the two germline ends. The CDR3 has 13 residues. Germline CDR1 reads SNHLY; CDR2 reads FYNNEI. CDR3 DNA sequence: TGTGCCAGCAAAGTCCGGTACCAAGAGACCCAGTACTTC. Translated, it gives CASKVRYQETQYF.

The CDR3 protein is CASSPLASEEGEAFF. CDR3 coding DNA: TGTGCCAGCTCACCTCTGGCCAGTGAAGAGGGTGAAGCTTTCTTT. The chain combines TRBV18 with TRBJ1-1; no clear D. The CDR3 consists of 15 residues. Germline V lookup: CDR1 KGHSH, CDR2 LQKENI. The V end lost 3 bases, the J end lost 7 bases, and 18 bases lay between the germline ends.

This chain connects TRBV6-2 or TRBV6-3 to TRBJ2-3, with TRBD2 matching 7 bases. Per germline, CDR1 MNHEY and CDR2 SVGEGT. The CDR3 has 17 residues. Losses at the gene ends were 4 bases for V and 3 bases for J; bases not matched to a gene: 13. This CDR3 reads CASSSPRGGNGTDTQYF. In DNA form, the CDR3 reads TGTGCCAGCAGTTCCCCTCGGGGAGGGAATGGAACAGATACGCAGTATTTT.

This clone appeared a single time. This chain links TRBV5-1 with TRBJ2-1, with TRBD2 matching over 9 bases. V was clipped by 1 base and J by 9 bases; unmatched bases: 8. This CDR3 is built from 15 residues. Germline assignment: CDR1 SGHRS and CDR2 YFSETQ. The CDR3 loop reads CASSLRVAGEGEQFF. CDR3 bases: TGCGCCAGCAGCTTGAGGGTAGCGGGAGAGGGTGAGCAGTTCTTC.

The chain employs TRBV5-4 and TRBJ1-1; D is possibly TRBD1 (5 bases). CDR3 length equals 12 residues. Germline V lookup: CDR1 SGHNT, CDR2 YYREEE (reference sequence). V was trimmed by 3 bases and J by 7 bases, leaving 10 bases between them. CDR3: CASSYSGGEAFF. DNA of the CDR3: TGTGCCAGCAGCTATTCTGGGGGTGAAGCTTTCTTT.

V gene TRBV3-1 (or the pseudogene TRBV3-2) combines with J gene TRBJ2-1; D ambiguous. CDR1 is LGHDT and CDR2 is YNNKEL in the germline V gene (reference sequence). The CDR3 runs 15 residues. Trimming removed 1 base at V and 0 bases at J, with 7 bases between. For the CDR3, the DNA is TGTGCCAGCAGCCAAGCGGTAGGCTCCTACAATGAGCAGTTCTTC. Its protein is CASSQAVGSYNEQFF.

V gene TRBV3-1 (or the pseudogene TRBV3-2) combines with J gene TRBJ2-2, with 12 bases aligning to TRBD2. The CDR3 runs to 17 residues. With 5 bases clipped from V and 3 bases from J, the junction kept 7 bases outside the gene matches. CDR1 and CDR2 (germline): LGHDT, YNNKEL (reference sequence). CDR3 region: CASSYYLAGGYTGELFF. The CDR3 coding sequence is TGTGCCAGCAGCTACTACCTAGCGGGAGGGTACACCGGGGAGCTGTTTTTT.

On this clone itself: This sample also contains other DNA sequences that code for the same CDR3. The V call is TRBV3-1 (or the pseudogene TRBV3-2), the J call TRBJ2-7; TRBD2 agrees at 10 bases. The V and J ends lost 6 bases and 3 bases, in that order; junction bases with no gene match: 5. The germline V gene has CDR1 LGHDT and CDR2 YNNKEL (reference sequence). This CDR3 comprises 14 residues. CDR3 bases: TGTGCCAGCAGTCCGTCTAGCGGGAGCTACGAGCAGTACTTC. Encoded protein: CASSPSSGSYEQYF.

This clone was counted once. This chain uses TRBV27 with TRBJ2-3; no clear D gene. Per the germline V gene, CDR1 is MNHEY and CDR2 is SMNVEV (reference sequence). This CDR3 has 14 residues. Deletions cut 0 bases from V and 1 base from J, with 5 bases between. In nucleotides, the CDR3 is TGTGCCAGCAGTTTATCCGGTGGCACAGATACGCAGTATTTT. Its protein is CASSLSGGTDTQYF.

This chain connects TRBV29-1 to TRBJ2-7; D is uncertain. Trimming removed 4 bases from V and 0 bases from J, with 10 bases in between. Germline V CDR1 and CDR2: SQVTM, ANQGSEA. The CDR3 consists of 13 residues. CDR3 bases: TGCAGCGTTGTTAGTCTGTCCTCCTACGAGCAGTACTTC. It yields the protein CSVVSLSSYEQYF.

This clone came up once. The CDR3, as DNA: TGTGCCAGCAGTTCACCCTGGAGGGACAGGTCCCGCTACGAGCAGTACTTC. This sequence encodes CASSSPWRDRSRYEQYF. The V gene is TRBV28, the J gene TRBJ2-7; TRBD1 agrees at 8 bases. Trimming took 4 bases from V and 3 from J; bases not matched to a gene: 14. Germline assignment: CDR1 MDHEN and CDR2 SYDVKM. This CDR3 is 17 amino acids long.

The genes are TRBV28 and TRBJ2-7, with 7 nucleotides matching TRBD1. The ends lost 5 bases at V and 11 bases at J; junction bases unmatched: 9. This CDR3 contains 12 residues. The germline V gene has CDR1 MDHEN and CDR2 SYDVKM. The CDR3 DNA follows: TGTGCCAGCAGTCGAGGACAGGTGGGGAAGTACTTC. This sequence encodes CASSRGQVGKYF.

The J gene is TRBJ1-3, the V gene TRBV28, with 10 bases fitting TRBD1. The V gene's germline CDR1 is MDHEN and CDR2 SYDVKM. The CDR3 covers 14 residues. The junction had 1 base not matched to a gene; V was cut back by 8 bases and J by 0 bases. This CDR3 reads CASRDRGSGNTIYF. The CDR3 DNA follows: TGTGCCAGCCGGGACAGGGGCTCTGGAAACACCATATATTTT.

The genes are TRBV6-5 and TRBJ2-7; either TRBD1 or TRBD2 may supply D (5 bases each). This CDR3 spans 14 amino acids. Germline loops: CDR1 MNHEY, CDR2 SVGAGI. V lost 9 bases and J lost 2, with 17 bases in between. The chain's CDR3 is CASSPLGAAYEQYF. The CDR3 DNA sequence: TGTGCCAGTTCTCCCCTCGGGGCAGCCTACGAGCAGTACTTC.